A single sample gave rise to the 3 T cell receptor beta chains below, sequenced in a study of technical replicates of blood from a handful of donors. Clones were sequenced by immunoSEQ multiplex PCR, and TCRdb holds only the in-frame ones, with some missing. The sample yields approximately 92,000 clones, around 96% seen once. The sequenced material came from T cells isolated from PBMCs. The receptor set was obtained from a human donor in good health.

The chain couples TRBV4-1 to TRBJ2-7, with unresolved D. CDR1 and CDR2 from the germline V gene are MGHRA and YSYEKL. The V end lost 1 base, the J end lost 0 bases, and 10 bases lay between the germline ends. This CDR3 has 15 amino acids. The DNA of the CDR3 is TGCGCCAGCAGCCAAGGGGCACTTCGCTCCTACGAGCAGTACTTC. This gives the protein CASSQGALRSYEQYF.

The J gene is TRBJ2-5, the V gene TRBV19, with D unresolved. V gave up 5 bases and J gave up 5 bases, with 12 bases separating them. The length of the CDR3 is 13 residues. Germline V gene data show CDR1 as LNHDA and CDR2 as SQIVND (reference sequence). The CDR3 DNA follows: TGTGCCAGTAGTTTACCCCCCGGGGAGACCCAGTACTTC. Protein product: CASSLPPGETQYF.

V is TRBV29-1 and J is TRBJ2-7; D not resolved. Trimming pared 2 bases from V and 1 base from J, leaving 9 bases between. The length of the CDR3 is 13 residues. Germline V lookup: CDR1 SQVTM, CDR2 ANQGSEA. In DNA form, the CDR3 reads TGCAGCGTTGAATTGACTGGGTCCTACGAGCAGTACTTC. Its translation: CSVELTGSYEQYF.